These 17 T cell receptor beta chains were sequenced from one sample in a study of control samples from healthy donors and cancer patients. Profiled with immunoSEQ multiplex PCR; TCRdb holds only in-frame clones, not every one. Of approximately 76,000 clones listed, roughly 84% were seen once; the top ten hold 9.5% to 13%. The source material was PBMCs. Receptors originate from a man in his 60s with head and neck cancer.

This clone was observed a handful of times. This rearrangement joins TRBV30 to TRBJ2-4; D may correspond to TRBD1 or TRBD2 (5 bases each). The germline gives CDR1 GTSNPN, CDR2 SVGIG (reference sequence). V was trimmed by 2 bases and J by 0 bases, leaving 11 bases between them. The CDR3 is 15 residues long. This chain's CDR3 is CAWSWQGVAKNIQYF. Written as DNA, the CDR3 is TGTGCCTGGAGTTGGCAGGGAGTAGCCAAAAACATTCAGTACTTC.

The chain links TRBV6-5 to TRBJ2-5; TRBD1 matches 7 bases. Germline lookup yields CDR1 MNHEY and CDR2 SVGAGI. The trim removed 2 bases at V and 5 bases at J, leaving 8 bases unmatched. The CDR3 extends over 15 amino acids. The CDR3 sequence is CASSYTGQLRETQYF. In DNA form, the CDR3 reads TGTGCCAGCAGTTACACGGGACAGCTCCGGGAGACCCAGTACTTC.

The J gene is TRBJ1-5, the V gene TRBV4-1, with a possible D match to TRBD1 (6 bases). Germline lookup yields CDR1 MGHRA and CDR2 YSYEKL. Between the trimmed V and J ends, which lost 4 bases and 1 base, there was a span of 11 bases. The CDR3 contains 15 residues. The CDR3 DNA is TGCGCCAGCAGCCGAGGACAGCCAAGCAATCAGCCCCAGCATTTT. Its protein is CASSRGQPSNQPQHF.

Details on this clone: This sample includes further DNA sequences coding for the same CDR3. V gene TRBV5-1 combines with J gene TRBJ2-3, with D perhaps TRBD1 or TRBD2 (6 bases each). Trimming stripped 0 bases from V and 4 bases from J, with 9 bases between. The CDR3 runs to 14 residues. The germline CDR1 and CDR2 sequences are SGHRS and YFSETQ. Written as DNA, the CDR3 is TGCGCCAGCAGCTTGGCGGGGGCTGCAGATACGCAGTATTTT. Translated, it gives CASSLAGAADTQYF. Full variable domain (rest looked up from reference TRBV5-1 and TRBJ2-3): KAGVTQTPRYLIKTRGQQVTLSCSPISGHRSVSWYQQTPGQGLQFLFEYFSETQRNKGNFPGRFSGRQFSNSRSEMNVSTLELGDSALYLCASSLAGAADTQYFGPGTRLTVL.

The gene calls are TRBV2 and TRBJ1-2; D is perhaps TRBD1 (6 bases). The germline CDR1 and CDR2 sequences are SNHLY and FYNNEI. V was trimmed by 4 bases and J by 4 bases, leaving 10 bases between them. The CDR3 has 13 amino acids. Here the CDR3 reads CASSGDISYGYTF. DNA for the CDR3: TGTGCCAGCAGTGGGGACATCTCCTATGGCTACACCTTC.

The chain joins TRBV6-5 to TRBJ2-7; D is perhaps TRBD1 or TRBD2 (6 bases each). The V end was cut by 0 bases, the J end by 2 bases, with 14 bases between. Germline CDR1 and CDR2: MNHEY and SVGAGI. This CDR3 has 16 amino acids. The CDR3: CASSYSPRGQTYEQYF. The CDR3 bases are TGTGCCAGCAGTTACTCTCCTCGGGGGCAAACCTACGAGCAGTACTTC.

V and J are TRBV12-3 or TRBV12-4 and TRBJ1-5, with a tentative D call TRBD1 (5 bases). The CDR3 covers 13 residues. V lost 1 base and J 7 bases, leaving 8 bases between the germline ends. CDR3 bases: TGTGCCAGCAGTTTAGGGGGACGCCAGCCCCAGCATTTT. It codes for CASSLGGRQPQHF.

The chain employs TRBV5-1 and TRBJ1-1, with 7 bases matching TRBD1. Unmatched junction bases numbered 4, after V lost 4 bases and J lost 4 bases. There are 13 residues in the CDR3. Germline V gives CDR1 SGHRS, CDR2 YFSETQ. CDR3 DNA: TGCGCCAGCAGCACGACAGGGCTCACTGAAGCTTTCTTT. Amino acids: CASSTTGLTEAFF.

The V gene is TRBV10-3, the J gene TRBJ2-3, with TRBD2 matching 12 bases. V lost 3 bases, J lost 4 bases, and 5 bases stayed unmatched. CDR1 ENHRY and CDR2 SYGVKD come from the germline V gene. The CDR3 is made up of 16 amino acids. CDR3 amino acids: CAISDLAGGPADTQYF. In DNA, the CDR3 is TGTGCCATCAGTGACCTAGCGGGAGGGCCTGCAGATACGCAGTATTTT.

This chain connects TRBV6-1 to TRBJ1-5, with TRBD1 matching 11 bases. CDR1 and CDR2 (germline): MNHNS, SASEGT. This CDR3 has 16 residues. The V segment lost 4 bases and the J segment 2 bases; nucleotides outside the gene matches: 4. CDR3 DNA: TGTGCCAGCAGTGCACCGGGACAGGGGGGCAATCAGCCCCAGCATTTT. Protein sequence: CASSAPGQGGNQPQHF.

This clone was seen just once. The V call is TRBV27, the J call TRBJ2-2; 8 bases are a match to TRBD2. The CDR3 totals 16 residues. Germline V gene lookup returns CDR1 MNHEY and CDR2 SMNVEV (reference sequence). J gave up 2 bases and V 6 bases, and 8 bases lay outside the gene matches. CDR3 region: CASSRRLALNTGELFF. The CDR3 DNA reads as TGTGCCAGCAGCAGACGACTAGCGCTAAACACCGGGGAGCTGTTTTTT.

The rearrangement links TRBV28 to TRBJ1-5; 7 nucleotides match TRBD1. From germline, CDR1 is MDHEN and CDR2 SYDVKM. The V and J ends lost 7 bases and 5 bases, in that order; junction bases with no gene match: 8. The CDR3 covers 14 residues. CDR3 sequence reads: CASTLTGTYQPQHF. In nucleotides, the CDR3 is TGTGCCAGCACCCTGACAGGGACATATCAGCCCCAGCATTTT.

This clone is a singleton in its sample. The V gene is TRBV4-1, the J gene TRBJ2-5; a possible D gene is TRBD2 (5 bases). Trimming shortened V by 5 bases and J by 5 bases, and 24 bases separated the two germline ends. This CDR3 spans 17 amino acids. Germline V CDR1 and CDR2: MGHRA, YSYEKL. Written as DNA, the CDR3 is TGCGCCAGCAGCTCTAGGAGGACGGCCGAGGGTTGGGAGACCCAGTACTTC. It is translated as CASSSRRTAEGWETQYF.

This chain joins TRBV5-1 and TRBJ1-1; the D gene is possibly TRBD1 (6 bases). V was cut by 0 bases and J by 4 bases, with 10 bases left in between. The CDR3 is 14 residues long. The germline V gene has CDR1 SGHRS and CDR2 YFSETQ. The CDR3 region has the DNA TGCGCCAGCAGCTTGGCCAGGGGCGGCACTGAAGCTTTCTTT. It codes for CASSLARGGTEAFF.

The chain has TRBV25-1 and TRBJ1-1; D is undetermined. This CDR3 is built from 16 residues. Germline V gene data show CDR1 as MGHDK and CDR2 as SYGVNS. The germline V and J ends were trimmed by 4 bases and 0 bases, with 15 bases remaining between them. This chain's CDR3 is CASSAPGGRMNTEAFF. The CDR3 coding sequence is TGTGCCAGCAGTGCACCCGGAGGCAGGATGAACACTGAAGCTTTCTTT.

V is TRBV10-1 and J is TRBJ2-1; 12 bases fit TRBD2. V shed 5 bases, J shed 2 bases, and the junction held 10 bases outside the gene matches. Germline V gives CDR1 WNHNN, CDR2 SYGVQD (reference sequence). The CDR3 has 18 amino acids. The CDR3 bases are TGCGCCAGCAGTTCTAAATCGCTAGCGGGAGGGCCCTACAATGAGCAGTTCTTC. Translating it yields CASSSKSLAGGPYNEQFF.

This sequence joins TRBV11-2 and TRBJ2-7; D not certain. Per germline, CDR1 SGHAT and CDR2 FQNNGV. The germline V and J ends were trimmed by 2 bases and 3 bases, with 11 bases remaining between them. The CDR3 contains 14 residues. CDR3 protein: CASSLLRLRYEQYF. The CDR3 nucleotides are TGTGCCAGCAGCTTACTCCGGCTCCGCTACGAGCAGTACTTC.